One T cell receptor beta chain is described in this entry. Its target is not known. V shed 5 bases, J shed 4 bases, and the junction held 3 bases outside the gene matches. This CDR3 is built from 14 residues. The germline gives CDR1 SGHTA, CDR2 FQGNSA. The data were obtained in a study of graft-versus-host responses after intestinal transplantation. Overall study: As for transplant type, recipients had multivisceral, liver-intestinal, or isolated intestinal grafts. Recipients were all induced with anti-thymocyte globulin, then given tacrolimus and steroids for around 3 years.

The study, taken as a whole, reports: Some patients had graft-donor T cell macrochimerism, and their allografts showed high graft-versus-host to host-versus-graft clonal ratios.

Produced via immunoSEQ multiplex PCR; TCRdb's table is partial and in-frame only. The top ten clones hold 0.62% of a sample with around 49,000 clones, more than 80% of them seen once. The chain couples TRBV7-2 to TRBJ1-1, with 11 bases fitting TRBD1. This clonotype was sampled from a human donor who was the organ donor for an intestinal transplant. The sequencing used unstimulated CD4+ T cells sorted from spleen or lymph node cells, collected before transplant. CDR3 amino acids: CASSPDRGRTEAFF. CDR3 DNA sequence: TGTGCCAGCAGCCCGGACAGGGGGCGCACTGAAGCTTTCTTT.